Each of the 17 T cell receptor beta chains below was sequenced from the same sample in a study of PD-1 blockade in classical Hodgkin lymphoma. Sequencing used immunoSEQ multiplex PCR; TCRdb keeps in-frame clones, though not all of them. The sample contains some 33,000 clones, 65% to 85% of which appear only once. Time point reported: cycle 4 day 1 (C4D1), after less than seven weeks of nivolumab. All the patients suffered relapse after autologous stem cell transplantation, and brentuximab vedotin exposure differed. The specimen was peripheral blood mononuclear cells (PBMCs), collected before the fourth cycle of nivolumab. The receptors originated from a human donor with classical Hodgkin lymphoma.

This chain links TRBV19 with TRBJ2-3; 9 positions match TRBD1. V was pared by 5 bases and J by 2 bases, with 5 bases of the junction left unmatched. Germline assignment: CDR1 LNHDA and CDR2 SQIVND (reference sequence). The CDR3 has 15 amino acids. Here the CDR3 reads CASSSGTGFTDTQYF. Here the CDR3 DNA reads TGTGCCAGTAGTTCCGGGACAGGGTTCACAGATACGCAGTATTTT.

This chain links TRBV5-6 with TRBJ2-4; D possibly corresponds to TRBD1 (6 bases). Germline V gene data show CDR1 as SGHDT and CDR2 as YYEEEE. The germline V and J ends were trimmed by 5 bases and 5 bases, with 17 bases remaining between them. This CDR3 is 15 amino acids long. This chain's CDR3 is CASRGSRGMQNIQYF. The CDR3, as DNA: TGTGCCAGCAGGGGGTCAAGGGGGATGCAAAACATTCAGTACTTC.

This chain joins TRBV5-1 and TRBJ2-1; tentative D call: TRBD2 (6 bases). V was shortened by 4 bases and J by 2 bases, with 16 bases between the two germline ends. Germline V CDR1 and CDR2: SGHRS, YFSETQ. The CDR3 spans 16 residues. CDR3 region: CASSPAERRAYNEQFF. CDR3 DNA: TGCGCCAGCAGCCCCGCGGAGAGGAGGGCCTACAATGAGCAGTTCTTC. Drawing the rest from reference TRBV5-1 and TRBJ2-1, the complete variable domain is KAGVTQTPRYLIKTRGQQVTLSCSPISGHRSVSWYQQTPGQGLQFLFEYFSETQRNKGNFPGRFSGRQFSNSRSEMNVSTLELGDSALYLCASSPAERRAYNEQFFGPGTRLTVL.

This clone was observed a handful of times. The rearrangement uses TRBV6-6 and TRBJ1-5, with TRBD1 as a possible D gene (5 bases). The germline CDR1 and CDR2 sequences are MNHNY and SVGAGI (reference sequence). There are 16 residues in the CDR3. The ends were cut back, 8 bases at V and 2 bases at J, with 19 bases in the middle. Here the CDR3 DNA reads TGTGCCAGCCATACGGTGCAGGGTGAGGGCAATCAGCCCCAGCATTTT. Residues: CASHTVQGEGNQPQHF.

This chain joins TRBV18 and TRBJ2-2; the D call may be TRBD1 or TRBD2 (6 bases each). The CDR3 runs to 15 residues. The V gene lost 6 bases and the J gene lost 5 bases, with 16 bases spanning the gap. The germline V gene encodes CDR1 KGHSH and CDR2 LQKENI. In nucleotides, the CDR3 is TGTGCCAGCTCCTTCCCGGGGGCGAGGACCGGGGAGCTGTTTTTT. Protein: CASSFPGARTGELFF. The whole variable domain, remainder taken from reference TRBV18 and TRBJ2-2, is NAGVMQNPRHLVRRRGQEARLRCSPMKGHSHVYWYRQLPEEGLKFMVYLQKENIIDESGMPKERFSAEFPKEGPSILRIQQVVRGDSAAYFCASSFPGARTGELFFGEGSRLTVL.

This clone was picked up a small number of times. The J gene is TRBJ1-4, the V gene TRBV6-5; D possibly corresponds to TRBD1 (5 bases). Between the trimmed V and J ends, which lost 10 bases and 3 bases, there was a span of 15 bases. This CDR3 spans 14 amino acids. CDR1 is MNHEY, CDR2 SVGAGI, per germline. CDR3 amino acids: CATRPGGPNEKLFF. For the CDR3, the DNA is TGTGCCACCCGACCCGGGGGACCTAATGAAAAACTGTTTTTT.

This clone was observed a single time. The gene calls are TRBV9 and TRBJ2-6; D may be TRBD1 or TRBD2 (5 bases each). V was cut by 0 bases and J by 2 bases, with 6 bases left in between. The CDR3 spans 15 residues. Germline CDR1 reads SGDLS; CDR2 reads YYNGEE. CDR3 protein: CASSVGGAGANVLTF. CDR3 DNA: TGTGCCAGCAGCGTAGGAGGGGCTGGGGCCAACGTCCTGACTTTC.

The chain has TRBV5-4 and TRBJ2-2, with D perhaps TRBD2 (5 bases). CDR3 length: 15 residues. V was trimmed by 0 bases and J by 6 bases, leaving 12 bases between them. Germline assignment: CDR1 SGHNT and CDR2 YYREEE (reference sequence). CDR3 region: CASSLAGVASGELFF. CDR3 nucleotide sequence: TGTGCCAGCAGCTTGGCCGGGGTAGCCTCCGGGGAGCTGTTTTTT.

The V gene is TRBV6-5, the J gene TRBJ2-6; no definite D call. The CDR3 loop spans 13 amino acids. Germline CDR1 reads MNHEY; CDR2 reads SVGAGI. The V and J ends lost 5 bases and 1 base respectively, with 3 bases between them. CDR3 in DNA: TGTGCCAGCAGTCGATCTGGGGCCAACGTCCTGACTTTC. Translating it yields CASSRSGANVLTF.

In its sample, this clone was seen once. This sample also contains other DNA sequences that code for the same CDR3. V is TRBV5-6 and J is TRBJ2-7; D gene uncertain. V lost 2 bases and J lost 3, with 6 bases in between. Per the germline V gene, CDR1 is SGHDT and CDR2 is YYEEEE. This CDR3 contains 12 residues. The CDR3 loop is CASSFVSYEQYF. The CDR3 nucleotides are TGTGCCAGCAGCTTTGTCAGCTACGAGCAGTACTTC.

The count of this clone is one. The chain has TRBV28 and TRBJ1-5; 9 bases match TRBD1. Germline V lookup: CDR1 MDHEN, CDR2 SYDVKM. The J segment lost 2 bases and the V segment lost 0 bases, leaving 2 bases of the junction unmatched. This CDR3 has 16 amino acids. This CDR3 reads CASSLWGQGGNQPQHF. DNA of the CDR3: TGTGCCAGCAGTTTATGGGGACAGGGAGGCAATCAGCCCCAGCATTTT.

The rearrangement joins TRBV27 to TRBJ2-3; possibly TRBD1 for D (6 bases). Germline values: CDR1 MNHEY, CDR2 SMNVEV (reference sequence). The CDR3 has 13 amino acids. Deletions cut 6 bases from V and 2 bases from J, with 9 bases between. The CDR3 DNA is TGTGCCAGCAGGGACAGACCCACAGATACGCAGTATTTT. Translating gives CASRDRPTDTQYF.

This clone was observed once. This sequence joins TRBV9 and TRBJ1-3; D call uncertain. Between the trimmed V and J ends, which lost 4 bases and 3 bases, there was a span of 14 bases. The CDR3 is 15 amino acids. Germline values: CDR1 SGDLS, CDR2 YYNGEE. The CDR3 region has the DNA TGTGCCAGCAGCCCCTCTTGGGAGAGTGGAAACACCATATATTTT. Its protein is CASSPSWESGNTIYF.

This CDR3 is CASSFRSPNTGELFF. In DNA form, the CDR3 reads TGTGCCAGCAGCTTTCGGAGCCCGAACACCGGGGAGCTGTTTTTT. The genes are TRBV5-4 and TRBJ2-2; D is uncertain. CDR1 is SGHNT and CDR2 is YYREEE in the germline V gene (reference sequence). The CDR3 loop spans 15 amino acids. V was trimmed by 2 bases and J by 0 bases, leaving 8 bases between them.

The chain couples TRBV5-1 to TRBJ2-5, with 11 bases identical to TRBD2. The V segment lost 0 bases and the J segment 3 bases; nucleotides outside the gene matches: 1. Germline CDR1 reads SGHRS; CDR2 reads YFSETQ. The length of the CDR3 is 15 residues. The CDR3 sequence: CASSLGLAGKETQYF. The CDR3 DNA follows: TGCGCCAGCAGCTTGGGACTAGCGGGGAAAGAGACCCAGTACTTC.

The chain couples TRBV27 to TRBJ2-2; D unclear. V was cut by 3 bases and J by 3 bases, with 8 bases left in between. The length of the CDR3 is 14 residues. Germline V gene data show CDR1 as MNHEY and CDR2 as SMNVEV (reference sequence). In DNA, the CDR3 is TGTGCCAGCAGTTTGGAAATATACACCGGGGAGCTGTTTTTT. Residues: CASSLEIYTGELFF.

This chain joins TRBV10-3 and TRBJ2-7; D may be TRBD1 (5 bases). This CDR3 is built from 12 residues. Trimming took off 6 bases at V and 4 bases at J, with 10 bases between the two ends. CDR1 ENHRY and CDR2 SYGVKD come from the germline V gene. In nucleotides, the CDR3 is TGTGCCATCAGGACCGACAGTTACGAGCAGTACGTC. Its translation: CAIRTDSYEQYV.